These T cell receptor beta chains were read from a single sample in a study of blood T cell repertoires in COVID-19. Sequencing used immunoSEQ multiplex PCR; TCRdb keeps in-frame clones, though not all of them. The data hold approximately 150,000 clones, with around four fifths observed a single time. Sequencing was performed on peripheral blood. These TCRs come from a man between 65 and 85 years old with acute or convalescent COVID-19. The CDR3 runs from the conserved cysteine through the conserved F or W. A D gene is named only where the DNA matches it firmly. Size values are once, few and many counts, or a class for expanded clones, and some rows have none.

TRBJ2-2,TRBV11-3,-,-,CASSLSSTGELFF,TGTGCCAGCAGCTTATCCAGCACCGGGGAGCTGTTTTTT
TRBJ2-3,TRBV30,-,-,CAWRRLVTDTQYF,TGTGCCTGGAGGAGACTAGTGACAGATACGCAGTATTTT
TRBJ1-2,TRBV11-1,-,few,CASSRGGNYGYTF,TGTGCCAGCAGCAGAGGGGGAAACTATGGCTACACCTTC
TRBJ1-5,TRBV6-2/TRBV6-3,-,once,CASSYYTGLNQPQHF,TGTGCCAGCAGTTACTACACAGGTCTGAATCAGCCCCAGCATTTT
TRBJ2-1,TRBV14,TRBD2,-,CASSQVTLSGYWREGLSEQFF,TGTGCCAGCAGCCAAGTGACCCTAAGTGGGTATTGGCGGGAGGGCCTGAGTGAGCAGTTCTTC
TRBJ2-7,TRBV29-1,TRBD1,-,CSVEVPTGGPTGEQYF,TGCAGCGTTGAAGTACCGACAGGGGGCCCAACAGGCGAGCAGTACTTC
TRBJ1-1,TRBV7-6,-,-,CASSLGSPLMNTEAFF,TGTGCCAGCAGCTTAGGGAGCCCCCTCATGAACACTGAAGCTTTCTTT
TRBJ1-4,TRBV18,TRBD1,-,CASSPPLGTEPDEKLFF,TGTGCCAGCTCACCACCTTTGGGGACAGAGCCGGATGAAAAACTGTTTTTT
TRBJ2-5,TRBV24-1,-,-,CATSDPRTVQETQYF,TGTGCCACCAGTGATCCGCGGACAGTCCAAGAGACCCAGTACTTC
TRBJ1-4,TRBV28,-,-,CASSLGGSTNEKLFF,TGTGCCAGCAGCCTCGGGGGGTCAACTAATGAAAAACTGTTTTTT
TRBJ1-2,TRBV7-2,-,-,CASTLISGGATYGYTF,TGTGCCAGCACCCTCATTTCGGGGGGTGCAACCTATGGCTACACCTTC
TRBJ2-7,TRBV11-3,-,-,CASSLGRGFEQYF,TGTGCCAGCAGCTTGGGTAGGGGTTTCGAGCAGTACTTC
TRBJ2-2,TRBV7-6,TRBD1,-,CASSSGQGAGGELFF,TGTGCCAGCAGCTCCGGACAGGGGGCCGGCGGGGAGCTGTTTTTT
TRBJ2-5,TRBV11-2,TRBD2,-,CASSLTGLASETQYF,TGTGCCAGCAGCTTAACGGGACTAGCGTCAGAGACCCAGTACTTC
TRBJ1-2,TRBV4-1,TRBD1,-,CASSQGYRGGRYGYTF,TGCGCCAGCAGCCAAGGTTACAGGGGGGGCAGATATGGCTACACCTTC
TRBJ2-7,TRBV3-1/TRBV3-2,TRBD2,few,CASSQQPGLAGVRYEQYF,TGTGCCAGCAGCCAACAACCGGGACTAGCGGGAGTTCGGTACGAGCAGTACTTC
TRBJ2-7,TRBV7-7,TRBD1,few,CASSWDRVSEQYF,TGTGCTAGCAGCTGGGACAGGGTGAGCGAGCAGTACTTC
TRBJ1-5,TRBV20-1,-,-,CSASPQVNQPQHF,TGCAGTGCTAGTCCACAGGTTAATCAGCCCCAGCATTTT
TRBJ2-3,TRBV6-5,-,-,CASRPNRASTDTQYF,TGTGCCAGCAGACCGAACAGGGCCTCCACAGATACGCAGTATTTT
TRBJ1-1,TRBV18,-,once,CASSPYLRGSNTEAFF,TGTGCCAGCTCACCATATCTCAGGGGCTCGAACACTGAAGCTTTCTTT
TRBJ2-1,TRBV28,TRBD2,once,CASTTTWGLEQFF,TGTGCCAGCACCACCACCTGGGGACTAGAGCAGTTCTTC
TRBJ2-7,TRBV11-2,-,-,CASSSTSSYFYEQYF,TGTGCCAGCAGCTCCACTAGCAGTTACTTCTACGAGCAGTACTTC
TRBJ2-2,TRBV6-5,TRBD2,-,CASSYGGGDTGELFF,TGTGCCAGCAGTTACGGCGGGGGTGACACCGGGGAGCTGTTTTTT
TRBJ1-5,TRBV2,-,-,CASSGIRSSNQPQHF,TGTGCCAGCAGTGGAATTAGGAGCAGCAATCAGCCCCAGCATTTT
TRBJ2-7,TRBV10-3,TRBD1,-,CAISDSTGGTYEQYF,TGTGCCATCAGTGACTCAACAGGGGGCACCTACGAGCAGTACTTC
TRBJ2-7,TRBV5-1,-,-,CASSLSGLSYEQYF,TGCGCCAGCAGCCTCTCGGGACTTTCCTACGAGCAGTACTTC
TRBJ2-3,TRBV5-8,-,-,CASSPGHRGDTQYF,TGTGCCAGCAGCCCGGGACATCGCGGTGATACGCAGTATTTT
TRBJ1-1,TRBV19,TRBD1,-,CASTRRGQGTNTEAFF,TGTGCCAGTACCCGCCGGGGACAGGGGACGAACACTGAAGCTTTCTTT
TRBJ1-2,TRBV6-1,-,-,CASSDVRTQLQSYGYTF,TGTGCCAGCAGTGACGTCAGGACTCAACTCCAGAGCTATGGCTACACCTTC
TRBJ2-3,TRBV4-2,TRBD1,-,CASSQGQGSPTDTQYF,TGTGCCAGCAGCCAAGGACAGGGGTCCCCCACAGATACGCAGTATTTT
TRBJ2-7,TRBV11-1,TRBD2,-,CASSIQRGDSYEQYF,TGTGCCAGCAGCATCCAGCGGGGGGACTCCTACGAGCAGTACTTC
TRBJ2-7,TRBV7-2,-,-,CASSLVWGQGGEQYF,TGTGCCAGCAGCTTAGTTTGGGGGCAAGGAGGAGAGCAGTACTTC
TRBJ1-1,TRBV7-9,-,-,CASSGQNTEAFF,TGTGCCAGCAGCGGACAGAACACTGAAGCTTTCTTT
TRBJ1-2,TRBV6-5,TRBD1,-,CAIGTAYGYTF,TGTGCCATCGGGACAGCTTATGGCTACACCTTC
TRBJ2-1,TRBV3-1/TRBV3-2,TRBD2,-,CASSLGTSGYNEQFF,TGTGCCAGCAGCCTGGGGACTAGCGGCTACAATGAGCAGTTCTTC
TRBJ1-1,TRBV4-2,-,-,CASSLHGGGNTEAFF,TGTGCCAGCAGCCTCCATGGGGGCGGGAACACTGAAGCTTTCTTT
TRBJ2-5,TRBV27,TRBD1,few,CASRGQGTETQYF,TGTGCCAGCAGAGGACAGGGGACAGAGACCCAGTACTTC
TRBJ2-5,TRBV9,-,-,CASSVSNSPETQYF,TGTGCCAGCAGCGTTTCCAACAGTCCAGAGACCCAGTACTTC
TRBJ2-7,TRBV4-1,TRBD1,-,CASSQMDRAVGEQYF,TGCGCCAGCAGCCAAATGGACAGGGCGGTCGGCGAGCAGTACTTC
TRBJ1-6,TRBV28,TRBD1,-,CASRQGQGYNSPLHF,TGTGCCAGCAGACAAGGACAGGGCTATAATTCACCCCTCCACTTT
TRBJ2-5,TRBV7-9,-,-,CASSPGSLETQYF,TGTGCCAGCAGCCCGGGGAGCCTGGAGACCCAGTACTTC
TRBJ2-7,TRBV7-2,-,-,CASSSGQGPYEQYF,TGTGCCAGCAGCTCAGGGCAGGGCCCCTACGAGCAGTACTTC
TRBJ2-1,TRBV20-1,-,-,CSATDGNQFF,TGCAGTGCCACCGACGGGAATCAGTTCTTC
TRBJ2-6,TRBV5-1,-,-,CASSLVPTGSGANVLTF,TGCGCCAGCAGCTTGGTACCTACAGGGTCTGGGGCCAACGTCCTGACTTTC
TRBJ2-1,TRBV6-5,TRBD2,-,CASSLLAGLINEQFF,TGTGCCAGCAGTCTCCTAGCGGGACTCATCAATGAGCAGTTCTTC
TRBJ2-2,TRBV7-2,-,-,CASSPSLAPNTGELFF,TGTGCCAGCAGCCCCTCCTTAGCGCCGAACACCGGGGAGCTGTTTTTT
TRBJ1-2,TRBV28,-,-,CASNRGGAYGYTF,TGTGCCAGCAATAGGGGCGGGGCCTATGGCTACACCTTC
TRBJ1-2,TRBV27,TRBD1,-,CASSPSRQGHYGYTF,TGTGCCAGCAGCCCCAGCAGACAGGGACACTATGGCTACACCTTC
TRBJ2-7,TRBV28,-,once,CASSLLGVDEQYF,TGTGCCAGCAGTTTGCTAGGGGTGGACGAGCAGTACTTC
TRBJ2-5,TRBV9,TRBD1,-,CASSVGQGAPYQETQYF,TGTGCCAGCAGCGTAGGACAGGGGGCGCCTTACCAAGAGACCCAGTACTTC
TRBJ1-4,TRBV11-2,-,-,CASSPDGRGSEKLFF,TGTGCCAGCAGCCCGGATGGGAGGGGCAGTGAAAAACTGTTTTTT
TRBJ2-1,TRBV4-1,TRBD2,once,CASSQEGYPSGRTARSYNEQFF,TGCGCCAGCAGCCAAGAAGGTTACCCTAGCGGGAGGACCGCCCGCTCCTACAATGAGCAGTTCTTC
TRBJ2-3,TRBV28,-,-,CASRTSGGGTDTQYF,TGTGCCAGCAGGACCTCTGGGGGCGGAACAGATACGCAGTATTTT